One and the same sample provided the 9 T cell receptor beta chains below, sequenced in a study of naive and memory T cell subsets. An equimolar mix of two oligonucleotides served as the beta constant-region primer for TRBC1 and TRBC2. A single record per CDR3 protein comes from TCRdb applying MiXCR to the UMI-ligation and nested PCR reads. The repertoire includes some 100,000 distinct CDR3 sequences, 7% to 7.5% of them detected once, and 1.6% sits in the top ten. Sequencing used central memory CD4+ T cells from blood. The receptors here all came from a human donor in good health.

This clonotype was detected many times. This chain connects TRBV29-1 to TRBJ1-1; possibly TRBD1 for D (6 bases). The CDR3 length is 12 residues. Deletions cut 7 bases from V and 1 base from J, with 10 bases between. CDR1 and CDR2 from the germline V gene are SQVTM and ANQGSEA. The CDR3: CSAGQTNTEAFF. The CDR3 coding sequence is TGCAGCGCCGGACAGACGAACACTGAAGCTTTCTTT.

The V call is TRBV5-4, the J call TRBJ1-1, with D unresolved. This CDR3 spans 13 amino acids. Trimming took 2 bases from V and 7 from J, leaving 12 bases between them. CDR1 SGHNT and CDR2 YYREEE come from the germline V gene (reference sequence). The CDR3 nucleotides read TGTGCCAGCAGCTTATTTGGTAAGGATGAAGCTTTCTTT. Amino acid sequence: CASSLFGKDEAFF. Combining the CDR3 with reference TRBV5-4 and TRBJ1-1 gives the whole variable domain ETGVTQSPTHLIKTRGQQVTLRCSSQSGHNTVSWYQQALGQGPQFIFQYYREEENGRGNFPPRFSGLQFPNYSSELNVNALELDDSALYLCASSLFGKDEAFFGQGTRLTVV.

This clonotype showed up many times. The chain employs TRBV5-1 and TRBJ2-4, with D possibly being TRBD1 (5 bases). This CDR3 is 16 amino acids long. Trimming removed 2 bases from V and 7 bases from J, with 19 bases in between. Per the germline V gene, CDR1 is SGHRS and CDR2 is YFSETQ. For the CDR3, the DNA is TGCGCCAGCAGCTTAGGCAGTACCTCCAGGGTTAACATTCAGTACTTC. Its translation: CASSLGSTSRVNIQYF.

This clonotype was counted many times. The chain links TRBV5-4 to TRBJ2-3; the D is unclear. The CDR3 spans 13 residues. The germline V and J ends were trimmed by 5 bases and 0 bases, with 7 bases remaining between them. CDR1 SGHNT and CDR2 YYREEE come from the germline V gene (reference sequence). The CDR3: CASSQASTDTQYF. The DNA of the CDR3 is TGTGCCAGCAGTCAGGCGAGCACAGATACGCAGTATTTT.

The rearrangement uses TRBV18 and TRBJ2-5; 8 bases are a match to TRBD1. This CDR3 is built from 14 residues. CDR1 is KGHSH, CDR2 LQKENI, per germline. Germline trimming cut 3 bases from V and 4 bases from J; bases unmatched to any gene: 4. Here the CDR3 reads CASSPGQGGETQYF. The CDR3 coding sequence is TGTGCCAGCTCACCCGGACAGGGCGGAGAGACCCAGTACTTC. The whole variable domain, remainder taken from reference TRBV18 and TRBJ2-5, is NAGVMQNPRHLVRRRGQEARLRCSPMKGHSHVYWYRQLPEEGLKFMVYLQKENIIDESGMPKERFSAEFPKEGPSILRIQQVVRGDSAAYFCASSPGQGGETQYFGPGTRLLVL.

The table lists this clonotype with a few counts. The V call is TRBV2, the J call TRBJ2-3; D is perhaps TRBD1 (6 bases). CDR3 length equals 14 residues. Deletions cut 5 bases from V and 2 bases from J, with 11 bases between. Germline values: CDR1 SNHLY, CDR2 FYNNEI. CDR3 in amino acids: CASSPHRDTDTQYF. Here the CDR3 DNA reads TGTGCCAGCAGTCCCCACAGGGACACAGATACGCAGTATTTT. The whole variable domain, remainder taken from reference TRBV2 and TRBJ2-3, is EPEVTQTPSHQVTQMGQEVILRCVPISNHLYFYWYRQILGQKVEFLVSFYNNEISEKSEIFDDQFSVERPDGSNFTLKIRSTKLEDSAMYFCASSPHRDTDTQYFGPGTRLTVL.

This clonotype has more than one count but fewer than ten. The rearrangement uses TRBV20-1 and TRBJ1-4; D is possibly TRBD1 (5 bases). Trimming stripped 5 bases from V and 0 bases from J, with 16 bases between. Germline V gives CDR1 DFQATT, CDR2 SNEGSKA (reference sequence). CDR3 length equals 16 residues. CDR3 nucleotides: TGCAGTGCTCACTCGTTGGGGGAAGCAACTAATGAAAAACTGTTTTTT. As protein: CSAHSLGEATNEKLFF.

This sequence joins TRBV9 and TRBJ2-3; 7 nucleotides agree with TRBD1. Per germline, CDR1 SGDLS and CDR2 YYNGEE. CDR3 size: 15 residues. Losses at the gene ends were 1 base for V and 3 bases for J; bases not matched to a gene: 5. CDR3 nucleotides: TGTGCCAGCAGCGTAAGGGGGCTCACTACAGATACGCAGTATTTT. The encoded protein is CASSVRGLTTDTQYF.

This clonotype was picked up many times. CDR3 DNA: TGCAGTGTTCGGACTCTGTGGGGCGGGGAGCTGTTTTTT. Its translation: CSVRTLWGGELFF. The genes are TRBV20-1 and TRBJ2-2; D possibly corresponds to TRBD2 (5 bases). Between the trimmed V and J ends, which lost 7 bases and 7 bases, there was a span of 16 bases. The germline V gene encodes CDR1 DFQATT and CDR2 SNEGSKA (reference sequence). This CDR3 has 13 residues.